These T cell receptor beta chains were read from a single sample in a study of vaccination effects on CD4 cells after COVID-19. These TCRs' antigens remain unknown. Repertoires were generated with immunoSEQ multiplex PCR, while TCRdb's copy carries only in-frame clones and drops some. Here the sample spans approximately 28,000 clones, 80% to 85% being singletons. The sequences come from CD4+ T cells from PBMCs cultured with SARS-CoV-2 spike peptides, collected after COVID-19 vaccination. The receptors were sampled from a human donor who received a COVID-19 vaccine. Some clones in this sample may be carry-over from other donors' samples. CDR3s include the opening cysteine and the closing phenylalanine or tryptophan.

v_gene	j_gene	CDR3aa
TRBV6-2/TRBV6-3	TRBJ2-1	CASSYFSGNLYNEQFF
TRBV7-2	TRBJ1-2	CASSFFTRDYGYTF
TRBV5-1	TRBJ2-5	CASSPGLAGWGTQYF
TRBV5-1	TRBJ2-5	CASSPYQGEETQYF
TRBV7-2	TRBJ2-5	CASSPTVEGRETQYF
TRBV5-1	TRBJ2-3	CASSSRGLSTDTQYF
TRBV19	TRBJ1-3	CASSPGPGNTIYF
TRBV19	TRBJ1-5	CASSQPTGVLNQPQHF
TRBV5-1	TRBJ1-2	CASSLALGQGGYTF
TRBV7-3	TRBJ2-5	CASRRLGGLAEETQYF
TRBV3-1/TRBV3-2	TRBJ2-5	CATSSGGKETQYF
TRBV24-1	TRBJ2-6	CATSDLSQPLSGANVLTF
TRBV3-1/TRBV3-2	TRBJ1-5	CASSRLTQDNQPQHF
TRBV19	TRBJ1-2	CASSSYGTGDGAYGYTF
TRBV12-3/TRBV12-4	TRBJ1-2	CASSRGRNYGYTF
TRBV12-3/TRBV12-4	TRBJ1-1	CASSFRPNTEAFF
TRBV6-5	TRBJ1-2	CASSYGQGAGYTF
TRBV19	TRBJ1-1	CASSINGNTEAFF
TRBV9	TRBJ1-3	CASSVTGNTIYF
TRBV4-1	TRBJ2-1	CASSPGAGGPYNEQFF
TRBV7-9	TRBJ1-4	CAYWGEWGQGEEKLFF
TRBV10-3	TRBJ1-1	CAISETSQGRMNTEAFF
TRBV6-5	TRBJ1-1	CASKSGGMNTEAFF
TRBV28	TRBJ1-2	CASRVLGTGAYGYTF
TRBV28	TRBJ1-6	CASSLDSGSPLHF
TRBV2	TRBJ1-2	CASRWTGIYYGYTF
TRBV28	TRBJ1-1	CASGPKRTEAFF